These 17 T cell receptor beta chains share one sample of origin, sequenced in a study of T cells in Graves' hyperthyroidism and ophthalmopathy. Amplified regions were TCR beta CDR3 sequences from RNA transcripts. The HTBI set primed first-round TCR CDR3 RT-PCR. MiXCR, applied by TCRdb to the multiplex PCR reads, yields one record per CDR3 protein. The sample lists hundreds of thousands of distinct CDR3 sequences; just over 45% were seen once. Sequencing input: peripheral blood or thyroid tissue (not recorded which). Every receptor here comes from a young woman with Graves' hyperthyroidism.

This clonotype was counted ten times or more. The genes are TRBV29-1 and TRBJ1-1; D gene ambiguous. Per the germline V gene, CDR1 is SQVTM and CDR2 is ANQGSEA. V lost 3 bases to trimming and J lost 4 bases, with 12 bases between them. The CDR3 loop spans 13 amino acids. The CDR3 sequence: CSVDPGVSTEAFF. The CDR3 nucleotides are TGCAGCGTTGACCCCGGGGTTTCCACTGAAGCTTTCTTT.

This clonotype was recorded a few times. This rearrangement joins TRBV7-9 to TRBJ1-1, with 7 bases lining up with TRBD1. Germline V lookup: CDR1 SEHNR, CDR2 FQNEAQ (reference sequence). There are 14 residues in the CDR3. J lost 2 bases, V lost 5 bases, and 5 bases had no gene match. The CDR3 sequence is CASSPGQDNTEAFF. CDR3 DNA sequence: TGTGCCAGCAGCCCTGGACAGGACAACACTGAAGCTTTCTTT.

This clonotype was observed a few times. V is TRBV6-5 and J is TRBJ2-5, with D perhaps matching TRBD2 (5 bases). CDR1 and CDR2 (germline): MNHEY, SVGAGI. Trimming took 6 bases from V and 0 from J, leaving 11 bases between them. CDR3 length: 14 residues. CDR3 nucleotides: TGTGCCAGCAGCGGCGGGCCCGACCAAGAGACCCAGTACTTC. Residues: CASSGGPDQETQYF.

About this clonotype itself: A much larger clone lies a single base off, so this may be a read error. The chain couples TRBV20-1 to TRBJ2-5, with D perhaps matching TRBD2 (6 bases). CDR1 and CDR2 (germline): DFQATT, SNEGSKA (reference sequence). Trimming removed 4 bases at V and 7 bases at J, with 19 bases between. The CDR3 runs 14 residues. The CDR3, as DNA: TGCAGTGCTATTACCCAAGGACTACACCGGACCCAGTACTTC. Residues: CSAITQGLHRTQYF.

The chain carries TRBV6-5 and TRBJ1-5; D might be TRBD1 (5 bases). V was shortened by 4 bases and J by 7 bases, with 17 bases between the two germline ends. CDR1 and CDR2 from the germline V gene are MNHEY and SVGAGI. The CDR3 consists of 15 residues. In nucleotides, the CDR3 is TGTGCCAGCAGTTTAGCTCAGGGATTTGAGCAGCCCCAGCATTTT. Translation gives CASSLAQGFEQPQHF.

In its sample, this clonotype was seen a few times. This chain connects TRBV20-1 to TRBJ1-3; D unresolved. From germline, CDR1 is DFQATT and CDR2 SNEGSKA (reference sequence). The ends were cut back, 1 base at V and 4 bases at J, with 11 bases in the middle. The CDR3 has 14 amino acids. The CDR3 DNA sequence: TGCAGTGCTAGAGCTATAGGGTTCGGAAACACCATATATTTT. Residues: CSARAIGFGNTIYF.

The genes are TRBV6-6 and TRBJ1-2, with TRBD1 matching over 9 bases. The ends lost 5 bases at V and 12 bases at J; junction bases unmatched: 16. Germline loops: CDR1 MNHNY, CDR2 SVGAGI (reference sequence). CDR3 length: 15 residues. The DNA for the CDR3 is TGTGCCAGCAGTGAAGAGGGGACAGGGAATAGGGGCCACACCTTC. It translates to CASSEEGTGNRGHTF.

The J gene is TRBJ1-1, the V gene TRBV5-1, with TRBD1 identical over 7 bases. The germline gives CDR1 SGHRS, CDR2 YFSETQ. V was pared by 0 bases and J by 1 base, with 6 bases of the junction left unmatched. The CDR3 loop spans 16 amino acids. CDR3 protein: CASSLDLQGPNTEAFF. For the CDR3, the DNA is TGCGCCAGCAGCTTGGACCTACAGGGGCCGAACACTGAAGCTTTCTTT.

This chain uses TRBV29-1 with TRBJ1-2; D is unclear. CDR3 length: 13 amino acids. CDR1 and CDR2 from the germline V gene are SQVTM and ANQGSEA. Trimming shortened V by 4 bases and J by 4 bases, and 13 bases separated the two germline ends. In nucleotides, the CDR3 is TGCAGCGTTGTCTCCCCGACTCTCTATGGCTACACCTTC. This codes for CSVVSPTLYGYTF. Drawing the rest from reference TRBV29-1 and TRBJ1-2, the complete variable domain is SAVISQKPSRDICQRGTSLTIQCQVDSQVTMMFWYRQQPGQSLTLIATANQGSEATYESGFVIDKFPISRPNLTFSTLTVSNMSPEDSSIYLCSVVSPTLYGYTFGSGTRLTVV.

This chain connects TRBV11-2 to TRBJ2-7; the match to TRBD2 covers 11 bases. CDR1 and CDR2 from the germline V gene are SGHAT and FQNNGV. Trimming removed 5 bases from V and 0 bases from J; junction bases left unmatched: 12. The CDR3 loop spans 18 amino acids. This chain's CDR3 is CASSPMTSGEFPSYEQYF. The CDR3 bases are TGTGCCAGCAGCCCCATGACTAGCGGGGAGTTTCCCTCCTACGAGCAGTACTTC.

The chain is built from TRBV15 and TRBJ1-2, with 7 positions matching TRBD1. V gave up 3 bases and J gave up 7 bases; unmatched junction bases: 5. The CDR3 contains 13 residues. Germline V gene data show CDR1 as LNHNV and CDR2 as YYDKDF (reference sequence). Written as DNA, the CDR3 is TGTGCCACCAGCAGTTCGCGACAGGGTGGCTACACCTTC. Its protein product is CATSSSRQGGYTF.

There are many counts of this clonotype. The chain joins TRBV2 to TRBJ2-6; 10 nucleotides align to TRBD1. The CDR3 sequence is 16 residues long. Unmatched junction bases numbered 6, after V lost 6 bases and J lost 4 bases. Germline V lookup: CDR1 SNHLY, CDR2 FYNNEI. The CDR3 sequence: CASRDRGMAGANVLTF. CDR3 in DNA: TGTGCCAGCAGGGACAGGGGGATGGCCGGGGCCAACGTCCTGACTTTC.

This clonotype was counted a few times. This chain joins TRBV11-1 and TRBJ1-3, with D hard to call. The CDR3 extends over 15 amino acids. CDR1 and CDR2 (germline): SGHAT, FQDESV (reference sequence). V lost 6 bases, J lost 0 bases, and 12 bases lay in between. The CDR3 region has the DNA TGTGCCAGCAGTCCGCCCAGCGGCTCTGGAAACACCATATATTTT. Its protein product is CASSPPSGSGNTIYF.

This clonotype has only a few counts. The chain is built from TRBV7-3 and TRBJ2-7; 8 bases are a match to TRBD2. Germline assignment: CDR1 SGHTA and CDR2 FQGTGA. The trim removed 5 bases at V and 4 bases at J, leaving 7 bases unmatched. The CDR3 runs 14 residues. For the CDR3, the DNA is TGTGCCAGCAGCCAAACCAGCGGGAGTTACGAGCAGTACTTC. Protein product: CASSQTSGSYEQYF.

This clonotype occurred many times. The CDR3 here is CSVADYSRELFF. CDR3 DNA sequence: TGCAGCGTTGCGGACTATAGCAGGGAGCTGTTTTTT. V and J are TRBV29-1 and TRBJ2-2; tentatively, D is TRBD2 (6 bases). Trimming removed 4 bases from V and 9 bases from J, with 12 bases in between. This CDR3 spans 12 amino acids. Germline CDR1 and CDR2: SQVTM and ANQGSEA.

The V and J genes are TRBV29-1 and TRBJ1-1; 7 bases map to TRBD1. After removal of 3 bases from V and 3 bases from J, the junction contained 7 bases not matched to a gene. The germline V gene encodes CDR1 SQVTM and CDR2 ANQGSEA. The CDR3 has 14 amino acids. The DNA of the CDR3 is TGCAGCGTTGATCCAGGGGGTTCGGACACTGAAGCTTTCTTT. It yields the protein CSVDPGGSDTEAFF.

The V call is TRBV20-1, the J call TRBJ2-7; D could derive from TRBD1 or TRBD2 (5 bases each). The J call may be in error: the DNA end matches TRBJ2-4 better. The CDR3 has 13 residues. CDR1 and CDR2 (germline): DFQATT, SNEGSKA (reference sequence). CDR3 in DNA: TGCAGTGCTAGAGTGCAGGGAGATGACATTCAGTACTTC. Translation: CSARVQGDDIQYF.